The rows below give T cell receptor beta chains drawn from one sample of a study of blood T cell repertoires in COVID-19. Sequenced by immunoSEQ multiplex PCR; TCRdb stores in-frame clones only, minus some. Found here are about 58,000 clones, approximately 87% of them singletons; the top ten hold more than 4.5%. Sequencing input: peripheral blood. The origin of the receptors is a man aged 40-50 years with active COVID-19. CDR3s include the opening cysteine and the closing phenylalanine or tryptophan. The D gene is left open where the match is weak. Clone size is given for some rows only: seen once, a few or many times, or a class if the clone is expanded.

d_call j_call v_call clone_size cdr3_aa cdr3_nt
TRBD1 TRBJ2-1 TRBV5-4 . CASSLRTGLDNEQFF TGTGCCAGCAGCCTACGGACAGGGTTGGACAATGAGCAGTTCTTC
TRBD1 TRBJ1-5 TRBV2 many CASLPDRVRISNQPQHF TGTGCCAGCCTACCGGACAGGGTCAGGATCAGCAATCAGCCCCAGCATTTT
. TRBJ2-1 TRBV10-1 . CASSLPGADDEQFF TGCGCCAGCAGCCTCCCGGGTGCCGACGATGAGCAGTTCTTC
. TRBJ2-7 TRBV28 . CASSPTPRDGFSYEQYF TGTGCCAGCAGTCCCACCCCGCGGGACGGCTTCTCCTACGAGCAGTACTTC
. TRBJ2-5 TRBV7-2 . CASSLRGQETQYF TGTGCCAGCAGCTTAAGAGGACAAGAGACCCAGTACTTC
TRBD1 TRBJ2-7 TRBV28 . CASSPRTGEYEQYF TGTGCCAGCAGTCCCCGGACAGGGGAGTACGAGCAGTACTTC
TRBD1 TRBJ2-3 TRBV13 . CASSLPGQGAHTQYF TGTGCCAGCAGCCTTCCGGGACAGGGGGCGCACACGCAGTATTTT
TRBD2 TRBJ2-7 TRBV20-1 . CSASKGLAGPSGYEQYF TGCAGTGCTAGTAAGGGACTAGCGGGGCCCTCGGGCTACGAGCAGTACTTC
TRBD1 TRBJ2-7 TRBV18 few CASSPRLLGQGVSEQYF TGTGCCAGCTCACCACGGCTACTTGGACAGGGAGTATCCGAGCAGTACTTC
TRBD2 TRBJ2-1 TRBV19 . CASSGLATSSYNEQFF TGTGCCAGTAGTGGACTAGCAACAAGCTCCTACAATGAGCAGTTCTTC
. TRBJ1-1 TRBV9 . CASSVGQTMNTEAFF TGTGCCAGCAGCGTTGGACAGACTATGAACACTGAAGCTTTCTTT
TRBD2 TRBJ2-1 TRBV27 . CASSLGGLAGGEGEQFF TGTGCCAGCTCCCTAGGGGGACTAGCGGGAGGCGAGGGTGAGCAGTTCTTC
. TRBJ2-3 TRBV4-2 . CASSQAGSRADTQYF TGTGCCAGCAGCCAAGCCGGGAGTAGGGCAGATACGCAGTATTTT
TRBD1 TRBJ1-4 TRBV5-5 . CASSLSPGQGNEKLFF TGTGCCAGCAGCTTAAGCCCGGGACAGGGGAATGAAAAACTGTTTTTT
TRBD1 TRBJ2-2 TRBV19 . CASSLPRQGSGELFF TGTGCCAGTAGTCTCCCGAGACAGGGGTCCGGGGAGCTGTTTTTT
. TRBJ1-2 TRBV19 . CASSTTPTENYGYTF TGTGCCAGTAGTACAACACCGACAGAGAACTATGGCTACACCTTC
TRBD2 TRBJ2-2 TRBV10-3 . CAISREVLGGELFF TGTGCCATCAGCCGGGAGGTACTCGGCGGGGAGCTGTTTTTT
TRBD1 TRBJ1-2 TRBV7-8 . CASSSLGDRDDFFYGYTF TGTGCCAGCAGCTCCTTAGGGGACAGGGATGACTTCTTCTATGGCTACACCTTC
TRBD1 TRBJ2-5 TRBV5-1 . CASSLVGTDRGETQYF TGCGCCAGCAGCCTGGTGGGGACCGACAGGGGAGAGACCCAGTACTTC
. TRBJ2-2 TRBV29-1 few CSGASVAGELFF TGCAGCGGGGCATCGGTCGCCGGGGAGCTGTTTTTT
. TRBJ2-2 TRBV5-1 . CASSPVAGSSTGELFF TGCGCCAGCAGCCCGGTCGCGGGGTCGAGCACCGGGGAGCTGTTTTTT
TRBD1 TRBJ1-1 TRBV6-5 . CASRVGQGAGAFF TGTGCCAGCAGGGTGGGACAGGGTGCGGGAGCTTTCTTT
. TRBJ2-2 TRBV11-3 . CASSLSAGELFF TGTGCCAGCAGCTTATCGGCCGGGGAGCTGTTTTTT
. TRBJ1-1 TRBV29-1 . CSVVGLPTESGTEAFF TGCAGCGTGGTGGGACTGCCGACAGAGTCGGGGACTGAAGCTTTCTTT
TRBD2 TRBJ2-3 TRBV19 . CASSILTSGTDTQYF TGTGCCAGTAGTATTCTGACTAGCGGCACAGATACGCAGTATTTT
. TRBJ1-4 TRBV14 . CASSQVGVGEKLFF TGTGCCAGCAGCCAAGTCGGGGTAGGAGAAAAACTGTTTTTT
TRBD1 TRBJ1-5 TRBV28 once CASRLLDRGQPQHF TGTGCCAGCAGACTCTTAGACAGGGGTCAGCCCCAGCATTTT
TRBD1 TRBJ1-5 TRBV5-5 . CASSLVQGGSNQPQHF TGTGCCAGCAGCTTGGTACAGGGGGGCAGCAATCAGCCCCAGCATTTT
TRBD1 TRBJ1-1 TRBV6-6 . CASRLGQDDAEAFF TGTGCCAGCAGACTGGGACAGGACGACGCTGAAGCTTTCTTT
TRBD2 TRBJ2-7 TRBV5-4 . CASSRGLAGTYEQYF TGTGCCAGCAGCCGGGGACTAGCGGGGACCTACGAGCAGTACTTC
TRBD2 TRBJ2-7 TRBV28 . CASSFPRLAGRSYEQYF TGTGCCAGCAGTTTTCCCAGACTAGCGGGCCGCTCCTACGAGCAGTACTTC
. TRBJ1-4 TRBV5-1 . CASSFGGAGLNEKLFF TGCGCCAGCAGTTTTGGAGGGGCCGGCTTAAATGAAAAACTGTTTTTT
TRBD2 TRBJ2-1 TRBV11-2 . CASSSWTSVDEQFF TGTGCCAGCAGCTCCTGGACTAGCGTGGATGAGCAGTTCTTC
. TRBJ2-2 TRBV25-1 once CASSEGGTGELFF TGTGCCAGCAGTGAAGGGGGGACCGGGGAGCTGTTTTTT
. TRBJ2-3 TRBV28 once CASSPDTSTDTQYF TGTGCCAGCAGCCCCGACACGAGCACAGATACGCAGTATTTT
TRBD1 TRBJ1-6 TRBV28 . CASSPGDRYSPLHF TGTGCCAGCAGTCCCGGGGACAGATATTCACCCCTCCACTTT
TRBD2 TRBJ2-5 TRBV7-6 . CASSSGLAGNRETQYF TGTGCCAGCAGCTCCGGACTAGCGGGGAACAGAGAGACCCAGTACTTC
TRBD2 TRBJ2-2 TRBV30 . CAWSGLAGVDGELFF TGTGCCTGGAGTGGACTAGCGGGAGTGGACGGGGAGCTGTTTTTT
. TRBJ1-4 TRBV28 . CASSLAARTNEKLFF TGTGCCAGCAGTTTAGCTGCACGGACTAATGAAAAACTGTTTTTT
. TRBJ2-3 TRBV4-1 few CASRRDPSVPDTQYF TGCGCCAGCAGGCGGGACCCCTCCGTCCCAGATACGCAGTATTTT
TRBD2 TRBJ2-4 TRBV9 . CASSVGAGAGQNIQYF TGTGCCAGCAGCGTAGGAGCGGGAGCGGGGCAAAACATTCAGTACTTC
TRBD2 TRBJ2-1 TRBV3-1/TRBV3-2 . CASSASTSGRNEQFF TGTGCCAGCAGCGCCTCGACTAGCGGGAGAAATGAGCAGTTCTTC
. TRBJ2-2 TRBV9 once CASSVVAGGTGELFF TGTGCCAGCAGCGTAGTGGCCGGGGGCACCGGGGAGCTGTTTTTT
TRBD1 TRBJ2-7 TRBV7-8 . CASSPGQGPYEQYF TGTGCCAGCAGCCCTGGACAGGGTCCCTACGAGCAGTACTTC
TRBD1 TRBJ2-7 TRBV30 . CAWGQGVTLLSSYEQYF TGTGCCTGGGGGCAGGGGGTTACACTCCTTAGCTCCTACGAGCAGTACTTC
. TRBJ2-3 TRBV18 . CASSPIITQADTQYF TGTGCCAGCTCACCAATCATTACTCAGGCAGATACGCAGTATTTT
. TRBJ1-1 TRBV3-1/TRBV3-2 . CASSQGGGWDTEAFF TGTGCCAGCAGCCAAGGGGGAGGGTGGGACACTGAAGCTTTCTTT